What follows describes a single TCR beta chain. The trim removed 8 bases at V and 7 bases at J, leaving 5 bases unmatched. The germline V gene encodes CDR1 MNHNY and CDR2 SVGAGI (reference sequence). CDR3 length: 13 amino acids. Profiled with immunoSEQ multiplex PCR; TCRdb holds only in-frame clones, not every one. The sample consists of 75,000 to 80,000 clones, more than 80% of them appearing once. This sample is part of a study of blood T cell repertoires in COVID-19. Study context: There were acute and convalescent COVID-19 samples, and they came from the United States, Italy and Spain. T cells, B-cell-depleted T cells, or PBMCs provided the cDNA or gDNA that served as material.

The V call is TRBV6-6, the J call TRBJ1-6; 7 bases fit TRBD1. This clonotype originated in a woman aged 55-69 years with acute or convalescent COVID-19. Source material: peripheral blood. In DNA form, the CDR3 reads TGTGCCAGCGCTGACAGGGAAAATTCACCCCTCCACTTT. Amino acid sequence: CASADRENSPLHF.